Following are 4 T cell receptor beta chains from one sample sequenced in a study of OX40 agonist ivuxolimab in advanced cancers. Sequencing used immunoSEQ multiplex PCR; TCRdb keeps in-frame clones, though not all of them. The repertoire holds roughly 120,000 clones, with around 90% as singletons. The specimen comprised CD4+ or CD8+ T cells sorted from blood, sampled in a trial of the OX40 agonist ivuxolimab. The receptors were sampled from an adult with an advanced solid tumor such as melanoma, head and neck, liver or kidney cancer.

The genes are TRBV28 and TRBJ2-7; TRBD2 is a possible D gene (7 bases). Germline loops: CDR1 MDHEN, CDR2 SYDVKM. CDR3 length equals 15 residues. Deletions cut 3 bases from V and 2 bases from J, with 14 bases between. The CDR3 bases are TGTGCCAGCAGTTTGGGGGGGGGCTCCCCCTACGAGCAGTACTTC. Translation gives CASSLGGGSPYEQYF.

The chain uses TRBV5-1 and TRBJ2-5, with TRBD1 matching over 9 bases. Germline CDR1 reads SGHRS; CDR2 reads YFSETQ. This CDR3 spans 15 amino acids. V shed 3 bases, J shed 2 bases, and the junction held 5 bases outside the gene matches. CDR3 nucleotide sequence: TGCGCCAGCAGCTCCCGGGACAGGGTGCAAGAGACCCAGTACTTC. Translated: CASSSRDRVQETQYF.

This sequence joins TRBV6-1 and TRBJ1-1; no definite D call. V lost 1 base and J 5 bases, leaving 5 bases between the germline ends. CDR1 is MNHNS, CDR2 SASEGT, per germline. The CDR3 sequence is 12 residues long. The CDR3 DNA reads as TGTGCCAGCAGTGAAGTCGGGACTGAAGCTTTCTTT. The encoded protein is CASSEVGTEAFF.

V usage is TRBV5-8 and J usage is TRBJ2-7, with 8 nucleotides matching TRBD2. V trimming: 3 bases; J trimming: 3 bases; junction bases outside the gene matches: 11. CDR1 is SGHTS and CDR2 is YDEGEE in the germline V gene. CDR3 length: 16 residues. This CDR3 is CASSSLRGGNDYEQYF. In DNA, the CDR3 is TGTGCCAGCAGCTCCCTACGGGGGGGGAATGACTACGAGCAGTACTTC.